This T cell receptor beta chain is from a study of T cell responses to AZD1222 COVID-19 vaccine. Overall study results and limits: The breadth and depth of Spike-specific TCRs increased once two AZD1222 doses had been given. White British people made up most donors, females outnumbered males, and clonal diversity was possibly underestimated. Vaccine-associated CD4 TCRs ranged over spike, dominating at 160-218 and 743-854.

Measured with immunoSEQ multiplex PCR; TCRdb has only the in-frame clones, and not every one. The table has over 110,000 clones, roughly 90% seen once; the top ten hold 1.5% to 2%. About this clone: The antigen is undetermined.

In germline, CDR1 is LGHNA, CDR2 YSLEER. The CDR3 consists of 13 residues. Trimming shortened V by 0 bases and J by 5 bases, and 7 bases separated the two germline ends. The starting material was peripheral blood, obtained 28 days after the second AZD1222 dose. V and J are TRBV4-3 and TRBJ1-2; no definite D call. This clonotype was sampled from an adult who received the AZD1222 COVID-19 vaccine. The CDR3 bases are TGCGCCAGCAGCCAAGAGCATCGGTATGGCTACACCTTC. This encodes CASSQEHRYGYTF.